This TCR beta chain was obtained from a study of a mutant IDH1 vaccine in newly diagnosed glioma (dated by TCRdb to the early 2020s). Looking at the study overall: Patients were given eight vaccinations, in weeks 1, 3, 5, 7, 11, 15, 19 and 23, which matched visits V03 through V10. Of the approximately 33 patients who were treated, about 62% were male and approximately 38% were female, and the mean age was roughly 40 years. Peripheral blood samples were drawn at six visits, namely V03 (baseline), V05, V07, V10, V12 and V13. Vaccination started 4-6 weeks after radiotherapy alone, or was given together with temozolomide cycles in the groups whose treatment included chemotherapy. Longitudinal TCRB deep sequencing was performed for approximately 24 treated patients wherever samples were available for exploratory analyses. Prior to enrollment, patients had been given standard therapy consisting of radiotherapy alone, temozolomide alone, or radiochemotherapy with temozolomide, with the combination given to most patients.

To prepare the library, the immunoSEQ multiplex PCR assay was applied. The hsTCRB Kit was used according to the manufacturer's protocol to amplify rearranged TCR beta chain sequences. Sequencing of TCRB libraries was carried out on an Illumina MiSeq. The study's own analysis went as follows. The kit vendor's proprietary platform handled demultiplexing, trimming and gene mapping. TCRdb carries this immuneACCESS record with in-frame sequences only. Its versions omit some clonotypes, under half of them owing to an unresolved V gene in the studies checked, with the rest unexplained. V and J calls and clone size are copied from that table; D and trimming were computed from the DNA. Recorded for this sample are tens of thousands of clones; around 85% of them occurred a single time. The top ten clones comprise roughly 0.78% of the sample. The germline V gene encodes CDR1 SQVTM and CDR2 ANQGSEA. The CDR3 sequence holds 12 residues, the cysteine and phenylalanine included. Just CDR3 DNA is preserved here, 36 bases in frame from base 1. Deletion took 7 bases off V and 0 bases off J, with a span of 7 bases between the germline ends.

The time point label of this sample denotes: week 23, last vaccination. Each vaccine dose, consisting of 300 ug of a 20-mer mutant IDH1 peptide in Montanide, was administered subcutaneously with topical imiquimod. Newly diagnosed WHO grade 3 or 4 IDH1-mutant astrocytomas showing loss of nuclear ATRX were present in the donors. The samples were drawn from NOA16, a multicentre, single-arm, open-label phase I trial in Germany that tested a mutant IDH1 peptide vaccine in humans for the first time. Genomic DNA for TCRB sequencing was isolated from EDTA blood with the DNeasy Blood and Tissue Kit. Points the paper makes about the study in general: Across multiple MHC alleles, vaccine-induced immune responses were seen in nearly 95% of patients. Selection of PBMC samples for TCRB deep sequencing was based on availability. Changes in the top peripheral T cell clonotypes picked up by TCRB sequencing did not appear to be linked to pseudoprogression. According to the authors, sample limitations meant that analyses of patient blood samples could not be reproduced.

With regard to this clone: The antigen this receptor binds is unknown. Per-base qualities were not stored, and no clone one base away is much larger.

The chain is encoded by TRBV29-1 joined to TRBJ2-1; no D gene can be assigned with confidence. The sequence came from a woman in her forties or fifties with glioma. Material: PBMCs, obtained from a glioma patient whose treatment included an IDH1 peptide vaccine. The DNA is TGCAGCGGCCTGACCTCCTACAATGAGCAGTTCTTC. Its amino acids are CSGLTSYNEQFF.